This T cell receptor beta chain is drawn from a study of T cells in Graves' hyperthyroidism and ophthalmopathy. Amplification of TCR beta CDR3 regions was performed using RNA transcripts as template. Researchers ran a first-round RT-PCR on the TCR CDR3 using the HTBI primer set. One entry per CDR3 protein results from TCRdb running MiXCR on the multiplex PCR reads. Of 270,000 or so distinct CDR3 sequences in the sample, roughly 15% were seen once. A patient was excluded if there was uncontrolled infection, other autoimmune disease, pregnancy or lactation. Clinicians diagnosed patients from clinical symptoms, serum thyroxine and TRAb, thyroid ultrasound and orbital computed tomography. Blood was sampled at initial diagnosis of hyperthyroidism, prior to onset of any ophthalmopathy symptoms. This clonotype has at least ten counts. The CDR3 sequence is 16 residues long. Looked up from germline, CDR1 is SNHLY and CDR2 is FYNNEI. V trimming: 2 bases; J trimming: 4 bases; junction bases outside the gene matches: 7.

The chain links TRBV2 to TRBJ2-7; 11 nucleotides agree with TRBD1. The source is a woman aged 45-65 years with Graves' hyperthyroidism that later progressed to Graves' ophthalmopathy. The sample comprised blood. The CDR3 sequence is CASSESAGTGGYEQYF. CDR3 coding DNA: TGTGCCAGCAGTGAATCTGCCGGGACAGGGGGGTACGAGCAGTACTTC.